The present entry profiles one TCR beta chain with its context. The data originate from a study of T cell changes during pregnancy in multiple sclerosis. V lost 1 base to trimming and J lost 3 bases; unmatched junction nucleotides: 5. The CDR3 spans 15 residues. In germline, CDR1 is SGHTA, CDR2 FQGNSA. The data were produced by immunoSEQ multiplex PCR, yet TCRdb's version contains in-frame clones alone and is incomplete. The sample contains about 67,000 clones, more than 85% of which appear only once. Source: peripheral blood, taken in the first trimester of pregnancy. This TCR was recovered from a female donor with multiple sclerosis, enrolled in a pregnancy study. This sequence joins TRBV7-2 and TRBJ1-2; 7 nucleotides line up with TRBD1. The CDR3 DNA reads as TGTGCCAGCAGCTTAGACTCGGGGACAGACTATGGCTACACCTTC. Encoded protein: CASSLDSGTDYGYTF.